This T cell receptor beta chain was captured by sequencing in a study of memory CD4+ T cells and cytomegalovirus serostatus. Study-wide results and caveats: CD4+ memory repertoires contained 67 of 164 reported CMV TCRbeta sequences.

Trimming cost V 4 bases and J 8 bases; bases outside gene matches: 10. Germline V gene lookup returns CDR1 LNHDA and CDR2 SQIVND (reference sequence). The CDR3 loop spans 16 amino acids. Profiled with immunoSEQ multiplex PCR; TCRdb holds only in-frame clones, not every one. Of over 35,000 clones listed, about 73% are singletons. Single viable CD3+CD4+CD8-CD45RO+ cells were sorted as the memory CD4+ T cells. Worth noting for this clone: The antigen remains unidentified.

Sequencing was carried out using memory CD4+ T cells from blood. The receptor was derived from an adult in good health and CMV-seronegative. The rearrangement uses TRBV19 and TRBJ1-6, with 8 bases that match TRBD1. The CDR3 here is CASSTPGQARYSPLHF. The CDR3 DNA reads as TGTGCCAGTAGTACCCCGGGACAGGCCAGGTATTCACCCCTCCACTTT.